The rows below give T cell receptor beta chains drawn from one sample of a study of blood T cell repertoires in COVID-19. Repertoires were generated with immunoSEQ multiplex PCR, while TCRdb's copy carries only in-frame clones and drops some. The sample shows approximately 210,000 clones, 65% to 90% of them seen only once. Sequencing was performed on peripheral blood. The origin of the receptors is a man aged 45 to 65 with COVID-19, enrolled during active disease. The CDR3 runs from the conserved cysteine through the conserved F or W. A D gene is named only where the DNA matches it firmly. For some rows the clone size is stated as once, few or many, or as a class when expanded; others skip it.

v_call: TRBV3-1/TRBV3-2
clone_size: NA
j_call: TRBJ1-2
d_call: NA
cdr3_nt: TGTGCCAGCAGCCCGGACAGAGTAAATGGCTACACCTTC
cdr3_aa: CASSPDRVNGYTF

v_call: TRBV6-1
clone_size: few
j_call: TRBJ2-7
d_call: TRBD2
cdr3_nt: TGTGCCAGCAGTGAAACCGCGGGAGCCTACGAGCAGTACTTC
cdr3_aa: CASSETAGAYEQYF

v_call: TRBV2
clone_size: NA
j_call: TRBJ2-5
d_call: NA
cdr3_nt: TGTGCCAGCAGGGCCGGACAGATCCAAGAGACCCAGTACTTC
cdr3_aa: CASRAGQIQETQYF

v_call: TRBV19
clone_size: NA
j_call: TRBJ1-5
d_call: NA
cdr3_nt: TGTGCCAGTAGTTATAACAGGGAAAATCAGCCCCAGCATTTT
cdr3_aa: CASSYNRENQPQHF

v_call: TRBV3-1/TRBV3-2
clone_size: NA
j_call: TRBJ2-4
d_call: TRBD1
cdr3_nt: TGTGCCAGCAGCCAAGGGGACCTAACAGGGGGAAACATTCAGTACTTC
cdr3_aa: CASSQGDLTGGNIQYF

v_call: TRBV9
clone_size: NA
j_call: TRBJ2-2
d_call: NA
cdr3_nt: TGTGCCAGCAGCGTAGCAGGGGTAAACGGGGAGCTGTTTTTT
cdr3_aa: CASSVAGVNGELFF

v_call: TRBV28
clone_size: NA
j_call: TRBJ2-3
d_call: NA
cdr3_nt: TGTGCCAGCAGTCTGGTGATGGGGAGACTGGATACGCAGTATTTT
cdr3_aa: CASSLVMGRLDTQYF

v_call: TRBV5-1
clone_size: NA
j_call: TRBJ2-7
d_call: NA
cdr3_nt: TGCGCCAGCAGCTTGGCTACTAGTTGGACCCTCTACGAGCAGTACTTC
cdr3_aa: CASSLATSWTLYEQYF

v_call: TRBV3-1/TRBV3-2
clone_size: NA
j_call: TRBJ2-2
d_call: TRBD2
cdr3_nt: TGTGCCAGCAGCCAAGTAGGACTAGCGGGAGGGACCACCGGGGAGCTGTTTTTT
cdr3_aa: CASSQVGLAGGTTGELFF

v_call: TRBV11-1
clone_size: NA
j_call: TRBJ2-3
d_call: TRBD1
cdr3_nt: TGTGCCAGCAGCTCCCGGACAGGAACAGATACGCAGTATTTT
cdr3_aa: CASSSRTGTDTQYF

v_call: TRBV5-5
clone_size: NA
j_call: TRBJ2-2
d_call: TRBD1
cdr3_nt: TGTGCCAGCAGCTTTACCGGGACAGGGTGGACCGGGGAGCTGTTTTTT
cdr3_aa: CASSFTGTGWTGELFF

v_call: TRBV6-6
clone_size: NA
j_call: TRBJ1-3
d_call: NA
cdr3_nt: TGTGCCAGCAGTTATACCCCCACGGGCTCTGGAAACACCATATATTTT
cdr3_aa: CASSYTPTGSGNTIYF

v_call: TRBV2
clone_size: NA
j_call: TRBJ2-5
d_call: TRBD1
cdr3_nt: TGTGCCAGCAGTGAAGCTCGGGCAGGGGGTTTGGAGACCCAGTACTTC
cdr3_aa: CASSEARAGGLETQYF

v_call: TRBV5-6
clone_size: few
j_call: TRBJ1-2
d_call: TRBD1
cdr3_nt: TGTGCCAGCAGCCTCGACGGGACAGCTTATGGCTACACCTTC
cdr3_aa: CASSLDGTAYGYTF

v_call: TRBV27
clone_size: NA
j_call: TRBJ1-2
d_call: NA
cdr3_nt: TGTGCCAGCAGTTTCAAATCCCCCTCCGGGGGGCCCTATGGCTACACCTTC
cdr3_aa: CASSFKSPSGGPYGYTF

v_call: TRBV7-2
clone_size: NA
j_call: TRBJ2-5
d_call: TRBD2
cdr3_nt: TGTGCCAGCAGCTTAGCGAGTGGGGAGGGGGAGACCCAGTACTTC
cdr3_aa: CASSLASGEGETQYF

v_call: TRBV5-1
clone_size: many
j_call: TRBJ1-3
d_call: NA
cdr3_nt: TGCGCCAGCAGCTTAGGGAGCTCTGGAAACACCATATATTTT
cdr3_aa: CASSLGSSGNTIYF

v_call: TRBV18
clone_size: NA
j_call: TRBJ1-6
d_call: NA
cdr3_nt: TGTGCCAGCTCACCTGAAACAGGAGTTCAATCACCCCTCCACTTT
cdr3_aa: CASSPETGVQSPLHF

v_call: TRBV5-1
clone_size: few
j_call: TRBJ1-3
d_call: NA
cdr3_nt: TGCGCCAGCACGCCCGGAGACTCTGGAAACACCATATATTTT
cdr3_aa: CASTPGDSGNTIYF

v_call: TRBV7-2
clone_size: NA
j_call: TRBJ1-1
d_call: NA
cdr3_nt: TGTGCCAGCAGCTCTCACCGGAGGGAGAACACTGAAGCTTTCTTT
cdr3_aa: CASSSHRRENTEAFF

v_call: TRBV19
clone_size: NA
j_call: TRBJ1-5
d_call: TRBD1
cdr3_nt: TGTGCCAGTAACCTACAGGGGTTGGGTCAGCCCCAGCATTTT
cdr3_aa: CASNLQGLGQPQHF

v_call: TRBV5-4
clone_size: NA
j_call: TRBJ2-5
d_call: NA
cdr3_nt: TGTGCCAGCAGCTTGGCCTTTGGGGGGCAAGAGACCCAGTACTTC
cdr3_aa: CASSLAFGGQETQYF

v_call: TRBV12-3/TRBV12-4
clone_size: NA
j_call: TRBJ2-5
d_call: NA
cdr3_nt: TGTGCCAGCAGAGACAGCCCCGGGGAGACCCAGTACTTC
cdr3_aa: CASRDSPGETQYF

v_call: TRBV18
clone_size: NA
j_call: TRBJ1-5
d_call: NA
cdr3_nt: TGTGCCAGCTCACCACCCGGTGGGGAGTTTATTGGCAATCAGCCCCAGCATTTT
cdr3_aa: CASSPPGGEFIGNQPQHF

v_call: TRBV10-1
clone_size: NA
j_call: TRBJ2-1
d_call: NA
cdr3_nt: TGCGCCAGCAGCCACCCCTGCGGGGGCCCGCTGATTTACAATGAGCAGTTCTTC
cdr3_aa: CASSHPCGGPLIYNEQFF

v_call: TRBV6-2/TRBV6-3
clone_size: NA
j_call: TRBJ1-2
d_call: TRBD1
cdr3_nt: TGTGCCAGCAGTCACAGGGGGTTAGGCTACACCTTC
cdr3_aa: CASSHRGLGYTF

v_call: TRBV7-9
clone_size: few
j_call: TRBJ2-5
d_call: NA
cdr3_nt: TGTGCCAGCAGCTTAGACAGGGTGGAGGAGACCCAGTACTTC
cdr3_aa: CASSLDRVEETQYF

v_call: TRBV5-1
clone_size: NA
j_call: TRBJ1-1
d_call: NA
cdr3_nt: TGCGCCAGCAGCTGGAGGGGCCCGCCGGACACTGAAGCTTTCTTT
cdr3_aa: CASSWRGPPDTEAFF

v_call: TRBV7-3
clone_size: NA
j_call: TRBJ2-1
d_call: TRBD1
cdr3_nt: TGTGCCAGCAGCCTAGACAGGGTAGTCAATGAGCAGTTCTTC
cdr3_aa: CASSLDRVVNEQFF

v_call: TRBV7-3
clone_size: NA
j_call: TRBJ2-1
d_call: TRBD1
cdr3_nt: TGTGCCAGCAGTCCAGCGGCTGGACAGGGGAAGGGTGAGCAGTTCTTC
cdr3_aa: CASSPAAGQGKGEQFF

v_call: TRBV9
clone_size: NA
j_call: TRBJ2-3
d_call: TRBD2
cdr3_nt: TGTGCCAGCAGCGCTGCTAGCGGGAGGGCCACAGATACGCAGTATTTT
cdr3_aa: CASSAASGRATDTQYF

v_call: TRBV5-1
clone_size: NA
j_call: TRBJ2-3
d_call: NA
cdr3_nt: TGCGCCAGCAGCCAAGGTTCTAGTTTTTCTACAGATACGCAGTATTTT
cdr3_aa: CASSQGSSFSTDTQYF

v_call: TRBV6-5
clone_size: NA
j_call: TRBJ1-2
d_call: NA
cdr3_nt: TGTGCCAGCACCGTGGGGGGGCAGGCTGGCTACACCTTC
cdr3_aa: CASTVGGQAGYTF

v_call: TRBV2
clone_size: NA
j_call: TRBJ2-2
d_call: TRBD2
cdr3_nt: TGTGCCAGCAGTGTTTCGGGGGGGAGGACCGGGGAGCTGTTTTTT
cdr3_aa: CASSVSGGRTGELFF

v_call: TRBV19
clone_size: NA
j_call: TRBJ1-5
d_call: NA
cdr3_nt: TGTGCCAGTAGCACCTTGGGGGGGGATCAGCCCCAGCATTTT
cdr3_aa: CASSTLGGDQPQHF